The next 2 T cell receptor beta chains were all read from a single sample in a study of shared clonotypes between healthy human individuals. The repertoire was sequenced with immunoSEQ multiplex PCR; TCRdb's copy has only in-frame clones and lacks some. The sample gives about 2 million clones, over 85% of which show up once; 0.13% is in the top ten. The sample was naive CD4+ T cells sorted from blood. The sample's subset: CD45RA+ positively selected. The receptors derive from a man aged 18 to 29 in good health.

V gene TRBV19 combines with J gene TRBJ1-1; 7 nucleotides match TRBD1. J lost 6 bases, V lost 5 bases, and 6 bases had no gene match. The CDR3 runs 13 residues. Per the germline V gene, CDR1 is LNHDA and CDR2 is SQIVND (reference sequence). The chain's CDR3 is CASSPTGVPEAFF. The CDR3 nucleotides read TGTGCCAGTAGTCCCACAGGGGTGCCTGAAGCTTTCTTT. The whole variable domain, filled in from reference TRBV19 and TRBJ1-1, reads DGGITQSPKYLFRKEGQNVTLSCEQNLNHDAMYWYRQDPGQGLRLIYYSQIVNDFQKGDIAEGYSVSREKKESFPLTVTSAQKNPTAFYLCASSPTGVPEAFFGQGTRLTVV.

The chain uses TRBV19 and TRBJ2-3, with D hard to call. Per germline, CDR1 LNHDA and CDR2 SQIVND (reference sequence). The V gene lost 0 bases and the J gene lost 7 bases, with 17 bases spanning the gap. CDR3 size: 16 residues. CDR3 sequence (DNA): TGTGCCAGTAGTATAGATCCTGGTCTGGGCGGCTATACGCAGTATTTT. It is translated as CASSIDPGLGGYTQYF. The complete variable domain, with remaining parts taken from reference TRBV19 and TRBJ2-3, reads DGGITQSPKYLFRKEGQNVTLSCEQNLNHDAMYWYRQDPGQGLRLIYYSQIVNDFQKGDIAEGYSVSREKKESFPLTVTSAQKNPTAFYLCASSIDPGLGGYTQYFGPGTRLTVL.